This TCR beta chain was profiled in a study of blood T cell repertoires in COVID-19. The overall study: Sites across the United States, Italy and Spain contributed samples from acute and convalescent COVID-19. In each case, the material was cDNA or gDNA derived from T cells, B-cell-depleted T cells, or PBMCs.

In the source study's methods: Researchers report that nucleated cell counts were estimated from reference gene primer amplification. Only in-frame clones appear in the TCRdb table, and some are missing; sequencing was by immunoSEQ multiplex PCR. V and J calls and clone size are given by that table; D and trimming were obtained from the DNA. This sample yields 220,000 or so clones, of which 75% to 85% are seen a single time; approximately 7.6% belongs to the top ten. Seattle patients were enrolled during active infection and followed longitudinally. The germline V and J ends were trimmed by 8 bases and 7 bases, with 17 bases remaining between them. The V gene's germline CDR1 is MNHEY and CDR2 SVGAGI. The CDR3 is made up of 14 amino acids.

Sample: peripheral blood. This sequence joins TRBV6-5 and TRBJ1-4; D might be TRBD1 (5 bases). The receptor was derived from an elderly woman with COVID-19, enrolled during active disease. For the CDR3, the DNA is TGTGCCAGCTCCCCGGGGGTGTTTGGTGAAAAACTGTTTTTT. It encodes CASSPGVFGEKLFF.